Given below is one TCR beta chain in context. Its antigen is undetermined. TCRdb's copy holds only in-frame clones and misses some; the assay was immunoSEQ multiplex PCR. Found here are 90,000 to 130,000 clones, approximately 94% of them singletons; the top ten hold 2.9%. The data are from a study of T cell responses to AZD1222 COVID-19 vaccine. Study results and caveats: Most donors were white British, females outnumbered males, and clonal diversity was possibly underestimated. Every sample of the repertoires postdated the peak T cell response. Of the AZD1222 recipients, only five to seven were seropositive at baseline.

Sequenced material: peripheral blood, taken 28 days after the second AZD1222 dose. This TCR was recovered from an adult who received the AZD1222 COVID-19 vaccine.

CDR3 nucleotides: TGTGCCGCATCGGGAGATTATGGCTACACCTTC. This codes for CAASGDYGYTF. The V and J genes are TRBV6-5 and TRBJ1-2; D gene ambiguous. Per germline, CDR1 MNHEY and CDR2 SVGAGI. V lost 11 bases and J 5 bases, leaving 12 bases between the germline ends. CDR3 length: 11 amino acids.